This T cell receptor (beta chain) was identified during a study of blood T cells in healthy people across ages. General observations from the study: The donors' CMV status was not determined, possibly confounding changes in expanded clonotypes.

A second PCR, run for roughly 7 to 11 cycles, used a sample-barcoded 5' primer plus a J-beta primer mix. Each TCR beta cDNA got a 12-nucleotide random molecular identifier. TCRdb re-analysed the 5' RACE reads in MiXCR, keeping a single row per CDR3 protein. Among 600,000 to 800,000 distinct CDR3 sequences listed, roughly 21% were seen once. Notes on this clonotype: Its antigen remains unidentified.

Germline CDR1 is MNHEY and CDR2 is SMNVEV (reference sequence). V lost 6 bases and J 5 bases, leaving 14 bases between the germline ends. The CDR3 covers 14 residues. The receptor's source is a man aged 70 or older in good health. V usage is TRBV27 and J usage is TRBJ1-5; D is possibly TRBD1 (6 bases). The material sequenced was blood. CDR3: CASRRTVWDQPQHF. CDR3 coding DNA: TGTGCCAGCAGGAGGACAGTGTGGGATCAGCCCCAGCATTTT.